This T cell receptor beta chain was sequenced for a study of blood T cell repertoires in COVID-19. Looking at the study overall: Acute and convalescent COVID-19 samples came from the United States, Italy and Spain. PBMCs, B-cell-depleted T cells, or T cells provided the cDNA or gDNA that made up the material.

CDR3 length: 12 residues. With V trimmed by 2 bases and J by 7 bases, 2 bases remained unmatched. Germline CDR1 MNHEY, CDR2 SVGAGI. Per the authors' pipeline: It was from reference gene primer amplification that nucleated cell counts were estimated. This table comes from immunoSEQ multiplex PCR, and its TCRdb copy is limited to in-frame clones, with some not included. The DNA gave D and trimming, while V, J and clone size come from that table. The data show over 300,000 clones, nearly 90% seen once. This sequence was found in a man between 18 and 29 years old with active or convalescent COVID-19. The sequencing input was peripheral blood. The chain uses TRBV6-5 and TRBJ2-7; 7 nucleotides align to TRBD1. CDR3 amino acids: CASSYRGQEQYF. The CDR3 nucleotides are TGTGCCAGCAGTTACAGGGGGCAAGAGCAGTACTTC.